This T cell receptor (beta chain) comes out of a study of T cell changes during pregnancy in multiple sclerosis. Measured with immunoSEQ multiplex PCR; TCRdb has only the in-frame clones, and not every one. The sample shows tens of thousands of clones, roughly nine tenths of them seen only once. This CDR3 has 14 residues. Trimming pared 4 bases from V and 1 base from J, leaving 11 bases between. From germline, CDR1 is SEHNR and CDR2 FQNEAQ (reference sequence). The chain couples TRBV7-9 to TRBJ2-7, with D possibly being TRBD1 (6 bases). The clonotype originates from a female donor with multiple sclerosis, enrolled in a pregnancy study. Source: CD8+ T cells from peripheral blood mononuclear cells, taken before pregnancy. CDR3 region: CASSSATGSYEQYF. The CDR3 DNA is TGTGCCAGCAGCTCCGCCACAGGGTCCTACGAGCAGTACTTC.